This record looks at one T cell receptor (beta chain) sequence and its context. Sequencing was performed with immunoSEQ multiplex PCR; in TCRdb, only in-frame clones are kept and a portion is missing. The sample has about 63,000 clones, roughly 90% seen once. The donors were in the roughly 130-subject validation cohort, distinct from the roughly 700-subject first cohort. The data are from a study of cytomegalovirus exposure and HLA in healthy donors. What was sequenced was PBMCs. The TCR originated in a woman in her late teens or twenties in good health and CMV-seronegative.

CDR3 loop: CASRNRGSTLSGNTIYF. The CDR3 DNA reads as TGTGCCAGCAGAAACAGGGGTTCAACTTTGTCTGGAAACACCATATATTTT. The gene calls are TRBV2 and TRBJ1-3; 7 bases agree with TRBD1. The junction had 12 bases not matched to a gene; V was cut back by 6 bases and J by 1 base. The CDR3 has 17 amino acids. Germline V lookup: CDR1 SNHLY, CDR2 FYNNEI.